The present T cell receptor (beta chain) was sequenced within a study of cytomegalovirus exposure and HLA in healthy donors (dated by TCRdb to between 2016 and 2019). Concerning the study at large: An earlier analysis of some 550 of the donors reported 250 to 350 Gb of sequence data and roughly 110 million unique TCR beta sequences from roughly 180 million T cells. The study combined high-throughput TCR immunosequencing, statistical association of individual TCRs with disease status, and machine learning to predict cytomegalovirus infection status. Donor age, sex, ethnicity and CMV serostatus were collected together with the repertoire data. A later genetic analysis used genome-wide SNP genotypes for about three fifths of the 666 donors, treating that subset as a discovery cohort. Because of strong linkage in the cohort, 4 to 6 DR-DQ haplotypes were treated as single units for association and clustering. An earlier analysis of some 500 of the donors applied high-throughput TCR beta sequencing to assess whether each TCR beta V gene segment acted as functional or pseudogenic. Typing coverage varied by locus: about 620-630 donors for A, B, C, DRB1 and DQB1; 500 to 550 for DQA1; around 570 for DPA1; approximately 470 for DPB1. The study aimed to test whether cataloging public T cell receptors could reveal signatures of past pathogen exposure. Both class I and class II loci were covered by HLA typing, at four-digit resolution. The study profiled the T cell repertoires of under 700 subjects by immunosequencing and related them to cytomegalovirus serostatus. A later analysis re-examined previously published TCR beta repertoires from just over 650 donors and added high-resolution HLA genotyping to investigate patterns of TCR occurrence. Among the roughly 380 genotyped donors, about 83% belonged to the genetic ancestry cluster associated with self-reported Caucasian donors. Across about 380 genotyped donors of the cohort, an average of approximately 200,000 unique TCR beta nucleotide sequences per donor were sequenced, and 15% to 20% of those sequences were non-productive. Rather than using new phenotypic data, the later analysis identified candidate immune exposures from TCR beta sequences and from how often those sequences occurred across donors. Along with the approximately 600-subject first cohort, a separate validation cohort of over a hundred different subjects was used. An early release covering about 600 HLA-typed donors comprised around 300 gigabases of sequencing data and some 79 million unique TCR sequences. Every discovery cohort repertoire had been produced on one sequencing platform.

The library was made by the immunoSEQ multiplex PCR assay. For the multiplex PCR, a mixture combining 60 forward primers for TCR Vbeta segments and 13 reverse primers for TCR Jbeta segments was used. A multiplex PCR assay on genomic DNA amplified the CDR3 region of rearranged TCR beta genes. The Illumina HiSeq System was used to sequence the amplified TCR beta libraries as 87-base-pair reads. The original pipeline was this. In a later analysis, tens of millions of unique TCR beta chains were counted across the approximately 640 repertoires, and roughly 10 million of these chains were shared by at least two donors. A nearest-neighbor algorithm error-corrected the raw reads and collapsed the reads into unique sequences, merging closely related sequences to remove PCR and sequencing errors. V, D and J gene segments were assigned by aligning CDR3 sequences to IMGT reference sequences. Each retained sequence needed at least a six-nucleotide match to both a V gene segment and a J gene segment. A rearrangement counted as productive if the CDR3 had no stop codons and remained in frame with V and J, and every other rearrangement counted as non-productive. Following IMGT convention, CDR3 was defined as the stretch from the second conserved V-encoded cysteine up to the conserved J-encoded phenylalanine. In an earlier analysis of more than 550 of the donors, sequences lacking an unambiguous match to a single V gene segment were excluded. An earlier analysis of 587 of the donors called V segments functional above 56.7% productive rearrangements and segregating when the between-donor standard deviation exceeded 5%. To diagnose cytomegalovirus status from the catalog of TCR beta chain sequences, a statistical classification framework was built. V and J gene assignment, in a later analysis, came from comparing TCR nucleotide sequences with IMGT/GENE-DB human TR gene sequences. The TCRdist pipeline was used in a later analysis to assign CDR3 sequences and most-parsimonious VDJ recombination scenarios. In a later analysis, each TCR beta chain was defined by its CDR3 amino acid sequence together with its V-gene family, and reads without a unique V-gene family were excluded. In a later analysis, around 600 highly shared, low-generation-probability nucleotide sequences were removed to address suspected cross-contamination and a sequencing artifact. In a later analysis, a clonal expansion index was calculated for each public chain from normalized within-repertoire ranks of inferred template counts. A later analysis computed generation probabilities with a VDJ recombination model fitted to out-of-frame rearrangements, and checked the results against IGoR. A later analysis scored TCR-TCR, TCR-HLA and TCR-CMV co-occurrence with hypergeometric tests, applying a repertoire-size bias correction to TCR pairs. To estimate false discovery rates, a later analysis permuted the HLA or CMV assignments 20 times. In a later analysis, co-occurring TCRs were grouped with DBSCAN, and TCRdist sequence similarity was added when clustering was performed within HLA-allele-positive subsets. Co-occurrence clustering excluded repertoires with fewer than 30,000 or more than 120,000 public chains, plus five with anomalous nucleotide sharing. The clones in this table, taken by TCRdb from immuneACCESS, are in-frame only. Not every clone is retained; where verified, under half of the shortfall comes from an unresolved V gene, and the cause of the rest is unknown. The V and J calls and clone size come from that table; D and trimming were worked out from the DNA. The sample records around 250,000 clones, 80% to 85% of which are singletons. The ten largest clones take up around 8% of the sample.

The junction shows trimming of 7 bases on V and 1 base on J, and the gene matches do not reach 2 bases of it. The CDR3 starts with the cysteine, ends with the phenylalanine, and has 13 residues. The read is trimmed to its CDR3 DNA, 39 bases read in frame from base 1. Looking up the germline V gene yields CDR1 ENHRY and CDR2 SYGVKD. Overall study outcomes, separate from this receptor: In both the original and validation cohorts, the classifier was reported to diagnose cytomegalovirus status with high specificity and sensitivity. According to a later analysis, most CMV-associated TCR beta chains appeared to be HLA-restricted, and the HLA associations seemed to be driven largely by CMV exposure. The study gave a list of 150 to 200 TCR beta chains associated with cytomegalovirus. In a later analysis, 15,000 to 20,000 TCR beta sequences were associated with specific HLA alleles at a false discovery rate of 0.05. Because HLA typing was missing for some donors at each locus, association tests included only the typed subset. Three of the identified cytomegalovirus-associated TCR beta chains were confirmed in vitro to be specific for cytomegalovirus antigens. A group of highly shared sequence variants was considered likely to be a technical artifact of the sequencing pipeline. Around 16 rarely observed V segments, including chromosome 9 orphons, were excluded from the earlier analysis of several hundred of the donors because counts were too low. Across donors, most TCR sequences were observed very rarely, whereas some public TCRs were present in many individuals. V-gene and J-gene trimming of TCR beta chains was associated with a missense DCLRE1C variant in a later genetic analysis, and the association was replicated in an independent cohort. A further reported finding was that TCR beta sequences accurately predicted the HLA-A and HLA-B alleles for most subjects in the first cohort. A later genetic analysis reported fewer N-insertions in productive TCRs among donors in an Asian-associated ancestry cluster than the approximately 700-donor mean. In this cohort, only TCR beta chains were sequenced, and detectable features were limited by the absence of alpha or paired-chain data. According to a later analysis, TCR association rates differed among HLA loci, with DRB1 alleles showing the most associated TCRs and HLA-C alleles showing the fewest. Linkage disequilibrium might explain the correlated functional status among segregating V segments, but an unknown experimental factor could not be excluded. In a later analysis, HLA-associated TCR beta chains were found to be more clonally expanded and to have lower generation probabilities than equally common non-associated chains. Roughly uniform sequencing depth across donors was assumed in presence/absence analyses, although this assumption may not hold. Assigning TCR associations to individual alleles was difficult when HLA alleles, especially DR and DQ, strongly co-occurred. The only immune exposure information available for the cohort was CMV serostatus. An earlier analysis of approximately 500 of the donors showed that most TCR beta V segments appeared in productive rearrangements either about 87% or about 30% of the time, which broadly matched IMGT annotations. Some IMGT-functional V segments, including TRBV6-2 and TRBV6-3, could not be distinguished by the 87-base-pair reads and were therefore excluded. It was suggested by the authors that the approach could potentially be generalized to other disease states and immunological phenotypes. Several of the top co-occurrence clusters appeared to be linked to parvovirus B19, influenza, CMV and Epstein-Barr virus, according to a later analysis.

In total, just over 650 healthy bone marrow donors made up the cohort. At the time of sampling, every cohort member was nominally healthy, though immune exposures that went unrecorded were likely present. The donor was CMV seropositive and belonged to the group of about 290 seropositive cohort members. Each donor provided a peripheral blood sample, and peripheral blood mononuclear cells were used for TCR beta sequencing. Genomic DNA was extracted from the blood cell samples with the Qiagen DNeasy Blood Extraction Kit. Concerning this clone: Its specific antigen is unknown. It has no much larger one-base neighbor in the sample; base qualities were not kept.

The rearranged segments are TRBV10-3 and TRBJ1-1; 8 of the junction bases match TRBD1. This clonotype was obtained from a woman between 55 and 75 years old in good health and CMV-seropositive. The specimen was PBMCs. The DNA sequence follows: TGTGCCATCACGGGACAGGCGAACACTGAAGCTTTCTTT. This gives the protein CAITGQANTEAFF.